What follows is one T cell receptor (beta chain) and its context. Trimming pared 6 bases from V and 4 bases from J, leaving 12 bases between. Germline CDR1 and CDR2: SGHAT and FQNNGV. This CDR3 is built from 13 residues. Original data processing: Reference gene primers were amplified, and this amplification served to estimate nucleated cell counts. This table comes from immunoSEQ multiplex PCR, and its TCRdb copy is limited to in-frame clones, with some not included. For V, J and clone size, that table is used; D and trimming come from the DNA. The table records around 170,000 clones, about four fifths of them present only once. The data derive from a study of blood T cell repertoires in COVID-19. Study information: Whether acute or convalescent, the COVID-19 samples came from the United States, Italy and Spain. Sample material is recorded as cDNA or gDNA derived from T cells, B-cell-depleted T cells, or PBMCs.

The sequenced material came from peripheral blood. The source of this sequence is a man between 65 and 85 years old with active or convalescent COVID-19. The genes are TRBV11-2 and TRBJ2-5; maybe TRBD1 (5 bases). In DNA, the CDR3 is TGTGCCAGCAGTCAGGGAACGGTAGAGACCCAGTACTTC. Translated, it gives CASSQGTVETQYF.